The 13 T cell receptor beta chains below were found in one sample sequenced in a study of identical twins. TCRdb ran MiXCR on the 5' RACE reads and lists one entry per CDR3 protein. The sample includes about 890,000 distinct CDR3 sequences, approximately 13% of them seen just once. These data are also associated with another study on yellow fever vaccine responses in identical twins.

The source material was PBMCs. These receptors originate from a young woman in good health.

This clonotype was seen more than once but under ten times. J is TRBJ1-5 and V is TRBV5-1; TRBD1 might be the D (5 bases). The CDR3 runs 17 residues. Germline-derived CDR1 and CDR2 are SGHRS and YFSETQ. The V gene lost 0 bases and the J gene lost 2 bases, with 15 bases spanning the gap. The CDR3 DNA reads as TGCGCCAGCAGCTTGGCGACAGAGAAACCGGGCAATCAGCCCCAGCATTTT. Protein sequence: CASSLATEKPGNQPQHF.

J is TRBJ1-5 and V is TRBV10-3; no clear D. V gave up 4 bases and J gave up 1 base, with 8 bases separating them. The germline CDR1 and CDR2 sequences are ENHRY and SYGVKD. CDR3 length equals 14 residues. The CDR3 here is CAISVGLSNQPQHF. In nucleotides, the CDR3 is TGTGCCATCAGTGTGGGGTTAAGCAATCAGCCCCAGCATTTT.

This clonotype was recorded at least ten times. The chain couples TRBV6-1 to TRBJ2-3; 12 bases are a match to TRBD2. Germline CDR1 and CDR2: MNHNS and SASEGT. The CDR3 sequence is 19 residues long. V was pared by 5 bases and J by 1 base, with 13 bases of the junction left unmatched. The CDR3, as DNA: TGTGCCAGCAGTCGCACTAGCGGGGGGTCCCTCAAAGGCACAGATACGCAGTATTTT. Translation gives CASSRTSGGSLKGTDTQYF.

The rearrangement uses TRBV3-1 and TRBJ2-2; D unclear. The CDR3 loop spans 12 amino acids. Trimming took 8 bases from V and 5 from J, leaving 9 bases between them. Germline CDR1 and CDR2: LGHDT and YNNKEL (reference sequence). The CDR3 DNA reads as TGTGCCAGCCCCTCCGGGACCGGGGAGCTGTTTTTT. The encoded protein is CASPSGTGELFF. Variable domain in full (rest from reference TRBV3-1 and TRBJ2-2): DTAVSQTPKYLVTQMGNDKSIKCEQNLGHDTMYWYKQDSKKFLKIMFSYNNKELIINETVPNRFSPKSPDKAHLNLHINSLELGDSAVYFCASPSGTGELFFGEGSRLTVL.

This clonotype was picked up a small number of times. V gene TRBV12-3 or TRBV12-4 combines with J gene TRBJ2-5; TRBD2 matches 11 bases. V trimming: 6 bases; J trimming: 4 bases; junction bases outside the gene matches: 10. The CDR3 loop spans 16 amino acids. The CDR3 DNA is TGTGCCAGCAGCCCCTTAGCGGGGGGGGTAGGAGAGACCCAGTACTTC. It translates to CASSPLAGGVGETQYF.

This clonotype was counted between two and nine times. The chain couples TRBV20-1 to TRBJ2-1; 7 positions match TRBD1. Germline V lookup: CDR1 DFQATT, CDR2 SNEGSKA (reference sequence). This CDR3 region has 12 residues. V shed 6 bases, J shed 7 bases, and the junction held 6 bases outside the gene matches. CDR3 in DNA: TGCAGTGCACCCGACAGGGCGAATGAGCAGTTCTTC. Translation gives CSAPDRANEQFF.

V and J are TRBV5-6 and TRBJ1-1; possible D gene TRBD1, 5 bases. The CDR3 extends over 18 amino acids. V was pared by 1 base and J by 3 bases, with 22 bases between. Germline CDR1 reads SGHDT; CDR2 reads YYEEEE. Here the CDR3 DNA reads TGTGCCAGCAGCTTGTCTTCCGTTTGGGACCGGGAATACACTGAAGCTTTCTTT. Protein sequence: CASSLSSVWDREYTEAFF.

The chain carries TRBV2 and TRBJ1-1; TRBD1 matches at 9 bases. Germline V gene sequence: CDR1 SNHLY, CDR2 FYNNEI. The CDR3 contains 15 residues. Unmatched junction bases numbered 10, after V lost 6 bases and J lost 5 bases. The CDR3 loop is CASSTQGAPGTEAFF. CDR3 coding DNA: TGTGCCAGCAGCACACAGGGGGCCCCAGGGACTGAAGCTTTCTTT.

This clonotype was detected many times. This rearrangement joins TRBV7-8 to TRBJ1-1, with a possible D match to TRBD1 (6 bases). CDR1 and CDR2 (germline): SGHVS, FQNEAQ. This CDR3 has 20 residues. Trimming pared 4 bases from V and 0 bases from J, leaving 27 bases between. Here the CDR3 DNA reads TGTGCCAGCAGCTCACCCACGGGGGCAGGGCGTTTGAGGATGAACACTGAAGCTTTCTTT. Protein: CASSSPTGAGRLRMNTEAFF.

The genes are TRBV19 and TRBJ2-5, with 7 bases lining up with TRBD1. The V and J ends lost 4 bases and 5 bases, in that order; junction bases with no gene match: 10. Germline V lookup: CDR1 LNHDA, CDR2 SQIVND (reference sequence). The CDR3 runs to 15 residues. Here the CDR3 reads CASSKKTGPRETQYF. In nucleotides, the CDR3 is TGTGCCAGTAGTAAGAAGACAGGGCCTCGGGAGACCCAGTACTTC.

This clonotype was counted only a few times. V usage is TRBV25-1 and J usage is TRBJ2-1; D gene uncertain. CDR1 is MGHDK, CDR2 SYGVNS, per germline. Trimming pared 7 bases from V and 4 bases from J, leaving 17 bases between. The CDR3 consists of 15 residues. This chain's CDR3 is CASTTTVPPYNEQFF. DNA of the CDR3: TGTGCCAGCACCACAACAGTCCCCCCTTACAATGAGCAGTTCTTC.

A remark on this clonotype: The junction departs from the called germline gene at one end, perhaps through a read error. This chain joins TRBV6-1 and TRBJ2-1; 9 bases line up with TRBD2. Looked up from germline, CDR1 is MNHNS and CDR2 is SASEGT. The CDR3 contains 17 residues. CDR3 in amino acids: CASSPLRLAGSSNEQFF. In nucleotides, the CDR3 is TGTGCCAGCAGTCCACTCCGCCTAGCGGGGTCCTCCAATGAGCAGTTCTTC.

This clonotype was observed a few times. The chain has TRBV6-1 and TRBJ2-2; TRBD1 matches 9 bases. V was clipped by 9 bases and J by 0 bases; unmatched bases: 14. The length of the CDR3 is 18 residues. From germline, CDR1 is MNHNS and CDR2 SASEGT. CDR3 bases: TGTGCCAGTCACCGGGACAGGGTCTATGCGACGAACACCGGGGAGCTGTTTTTT. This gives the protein CASHRDRVYATNTGELFF.